A selection of T cell receptor beta chains follows, all from one sample in a study of regulatory T cells in long-lasting Graves disease. TCRdb re-derived calls from the multiplex PCR reads in MiXCR, one entry per CDR3 protein. The sample yields around 400,000 distinct CDR3 sequences, 15% to 17% seen once. Here the sequenced sample was peripheral blood mononuclear cells (PBMCs), taken at new diagnosis, from a patient treated with antithyroid drugs. The receptors here all came from a female donor with Graves disease. Each CDR3 is given with its conserved first and last residue. The D gene is left open where the match is weak. Expanded clones get a size class; other rows say once, few or many, or leave the size out.

cdr3_aa cdr3_nt v_call clone_size d_call j_call
CASSPEDPRAANTEAFF TGTGCCAGCAGCCCCGAAGATCCCCGGGCTGCGAACACTGAAGCTTTCTTT TRBV9 many . TRBJ1-1
CASSQIGNQPQHF TGCGCCAGCAGCCAAATAGGTAATCAGCCCCAGCATTTT TRBV4-1 many . TRBJ1-5
CASSEARTGSGSEAFF TGTGCCAGCAGTGAAGCTAGGACAGGGTCGGGGTCTGAAGCTTTCTTT TRBV2 many TRBD1 TRBJ1-1
CASSPGDEQYF TGTGCCAGCAGCCCAGGTGACGAGCAGTACTTC TRBV3-1 many . TRBJ2-7
CASSQGQGSGNTEAFF TGTGCCAGCAGTCAGGGACAGGGAAGCGGGAACACTGAAGCTTTCTTT TRBV28 . TRBD1 TRBJ1-1
CASSPSGRANEQFF TGTGCCAGCAGCCCTAGCGGGAGGGCCAATGAGCAGTTCTTC TRBV27 many TRBD2 TRBJ2-1
CASSVSGQAYEQYF TGTGCCAGCAGTGTATCGGGGCAGGCCTACGAGCAGTACTTC TRBV28 many . TRBJ2-7
CASRPDRIRNTIYF TGTGCCAGCAGGCCGGACAGGATCCGAAACACCATATATTTT TRBV6-1 few TRBD1 TRBJ1-3
CASSYLRLAGEETQYF TGTGCCAGCAGTTACCTTCGGCTAGCGGGAGAAGAGACCCAGTACTTC TRBV6-5 many TRBD2 TRBJ2-5
CASREGGFIAEAFF TGTGCCAGCAGAGAAGGCGGGTTCATCGCTGAAGCTTTCTTT TRBV6-1 . . TRBJ1-1
CASSLGGQGFEAFF TGTGCCAGCAGCTTAGGGGGACAGGGGTTTGAAGCTTTCTTT TRBV7-9 . TRBD1 TRBJ1-1
CASSLLLGSLGSPLHF TGTGCCAGCAGTTTATTACTTGGGAGTCTTGGTTCACCCCTCCACTTT TRBV27 few . TRBJ1-6
CSAAHKLAGTYEQYF TGCAGTGCCGCCCACAAACTAGCGGGAACCTACGAGCAGTACTTC TRBV20-1 few TRBD2 TRBJ2-7
CASSEATGTEAFF TGTGCCAGCAGTGAAGCGACGGGCACTGAAGCTTTCTTT TRBV6-1 many . TRBJ1-1
CASSLSGRVDGYTF TGTGCCAGCAGTTTATCGGGCAGGGTGGATGGCTACACCTTC TRBV12-3/TRBV12-4 . . TRBJ1-2
CASSFRMDGRVGNEQFF TGCGCCAGCAGTTTCCGTATGGACGGACGAGTGGGCAATGAGCAGTTCTTC TRBV5-1 . . TRBJ2-1
CASSPGRAPTEAFF TGTGCCAGCAGCCCAGGTAGGGCTCCCACTGAAGCTTTCTTT TRBV7-9 . . TRBJ1-1
CASSYSGTANTGELFF TGTGCCAGCAGTTACTCGGGGACGGCGAACACCGGGGAGCTGTTTTTT TRBV6-5 many . TRBJ2-2
CASSSRQAPNEKLFF TGTGCCAGCAGTTCCAGACAGGCCCCCAATGAAAAACTGTTTTTT TRBV7-6 many . TRBJ1-4
CASNGDRTDTQYF TGTGCCAGCAATGGGGACCGCACAGATACGCAGTATTTT TRBV12-3/TRBV12-4 . . TRBJ2-3
CSARAYTGPEAFF TGCAGTGCTAGAGCCTATACGGGGCCTGAAGCTTTCTTT TRBV20-1 many . TRBJ1-1
CASWDSSYNEQFF TGTGCCAGTTGGGACAGCTCCTACAATGAGCAGTTCTTC TRBV19 . TRBD1 TRBJ2-1
CASSLLYATGATEAFF TGTGCCAGCAGTTTATTGTATGCTACAGGGGCTACTGAAGCTTTCTTT TRBV28 few TRBD1 TRBJ1-1
CASSLVPGQQSSGANVLTF TGTGCCAGCAGCTTAGTTCCGGGACAGCAATCCTCTGGGGCCAACGTCCTGACTTTC TRBV7-9 . TRBD1 TRBJ2-6
CSASVRRRQSSYNEQFF TGCAGTGCTAGTGTGAGGCGGAGACAGAGCTCCTACAATGAGCAGTTCTTC TRBV20-1 many . TRBJ2-1